This passage covers 5 T cell receptor beta chains from one sample sequenced in a study of radiation and T cells in renal cell carcinoma. The time point is: baseline pretreatment blood. Treatment denoted: 15 Gy SBRT to primary tumor, nephrectomy 4 weeks later. Some clones are missing from TCRdb's copy, which holds only in-frame ones; the method was immunoSEQ multiplex PCR. The sample has about 160,000 clones; 88% are singletons. The sequenced sample was blood, obtained from a patient whose treatment included radiotherapy and nephrectomy. All receptors derive from a woman in her 70s with renal cell carcinoma.

CDR3 protein: CASSEGQAYGYTF. The DNA for the CDR3 is TGTGCCAGCAGTGAAGGACAGGCGTATGGCTACACCTTC. V usage is TRBV6-1 and J usage is TRBJ1-2; TRBD1 is a possible D gene (6 bases). Trimming removed 1 base at V and 5 bases at J, with 8 bases between. Per the germline V gene, CDR1 is MNHNS and CDR2 is SASEGT. The CDR3 is 13 residues long.

The chain links TRBV9 to TRBJ1-2; the match to TRBD1 covers 9 bases. Germline V CDR1 and CDR2: SGDLS, YYNGEE. Trimming took 3 bases from V and 4 from J; bases not matched to a gene: 4. CDR3 length: 14 amino acids. In DNA, the CDR3 is TGTGCCAGCAGCGCCGGACAGGGGAGCTATGGCTACACCTTC. Amino acids: CASSAGQGSYGYTF.

The chain uses TRBV7-9 and TRBJ1-2; D possibly corresponds to TRBD1 (5 bases). CDR3 length: 12 residues. The germline V gene encodes CDR1 SEHNR and CDR2 FQNEAQ (reference sequence). Trimming pared 4 bases from V and 2 bases from J, leaving 5 bases between. The CDR3, as DNA: TGTGCCAGCAGCTCAGGGAACTATGGCTACACCTTC. Translation: CASSSGNYGYTF.

This chain uses TRBV27 with TRBJ2-1; 10 bases are a match to TRBD2. Germline loops: CDR1 MNHEY, CDR2 SMNVEV (reference sequence). There are 16 residues in the CDR3. V shed 4 bases and J 6 bases; nucleotides not matched to a gene: 9. CDR3 DNA: TGTGCCAGCAGTTGGAGCCGATTAGCGGGGGGCAATGAGCAGTTCTTC. This sequence encodes CASSWSRLAGGNEQFF.

The rearrangement uses TRBV11-3 and TRBJ2-7; D assignment may be TRBD1 or TRBD2 (5 bases each). V lost 5 bases and J 0 bases, leaving 17 bases between the germline ends. The germline gives CDR1 SGHNT, CDR2 YENEEA. This CDR3 region has 16 residues. The CDR3 reads CASSQAGTQISYEQYF. As DNA, the CDR3 is TGTGCCAGCAGCCAAGCCGGGACGCAGATCTCCTACGAGCAGTACTTC. The whole variable domain, remainder taken from reference TRBV11-3 and TRBJ2-7, is EAGVVQSPRYKIIEKKQPVAFWCNPISGHNTLYWYLQNLGQGPELLIRYENEEAVDDSQLPKDRFSAERLKGVDSTLKIQPAELGDSAVYLCASSQAGTQISYEQYFGPGTRLTVT.